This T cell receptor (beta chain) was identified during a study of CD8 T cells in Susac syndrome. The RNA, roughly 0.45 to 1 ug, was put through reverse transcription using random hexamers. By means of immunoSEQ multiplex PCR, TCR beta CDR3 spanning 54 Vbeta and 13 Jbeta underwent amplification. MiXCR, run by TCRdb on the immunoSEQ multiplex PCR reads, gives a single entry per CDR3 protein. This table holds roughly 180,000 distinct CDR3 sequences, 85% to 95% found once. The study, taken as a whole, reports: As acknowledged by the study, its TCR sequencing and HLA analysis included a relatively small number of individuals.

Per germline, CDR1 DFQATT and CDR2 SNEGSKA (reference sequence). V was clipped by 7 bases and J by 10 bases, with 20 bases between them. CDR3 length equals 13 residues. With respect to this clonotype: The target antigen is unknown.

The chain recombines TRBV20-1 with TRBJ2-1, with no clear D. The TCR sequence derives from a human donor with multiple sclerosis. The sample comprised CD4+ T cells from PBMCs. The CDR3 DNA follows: TGCAGTGGCAGAGCGTCCAAGGGTTACGAGCAGTTCTTC. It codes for CSGRASKGYEQFF.